This is a list of T cell receptor beta chains from one sample in a study of T cell changes during pregnancy in multiple sclerosis. This table comes from immunoSEQ multiplex PCR, and its TCRdb copy is limited to in-frame clones, with some not included. The sample shows about 83,000 clones, about 95% of them seen only once. The source material was peripheral blood, sampled in the second trimester of pregnancy. Receptors originate from a female donor with multiple sclerosis, enrolled in a pregnancy study. The conserved cysteine and the conserved F or W are not part of the CDR3 here.

TRBV7-2	ASSLDGQGRSRVYEQY
TRBV5-1	ASRYGTSWADTQY
TRBV7-8	ASSLDSRIYNEQF
TRBV29-1	SVVRDSSYEQY
TRBV5-4	ASSPWGSANTGELF
TRBV11-2	ASSRKGGGAQY
TRBV11-3	ASSLRGKSYEQY
TRBV5-1	ASSLGDRGFYGYT
TRBV7-7	ASSGRAGETQY
TRBV28	ASDSSPNTEAF
TRBV9	ASSKGDTTYEQY
TRBV27	ASSPPPVMGHEQY
TRBV7-9	ASLSGQSEAF
TRBV5-5	ASSPSGRAHEQY
TRBV28	ASRGQNSYEQY
TRBV7-6	ASRPGQASSGNTIY
TRBV30	AWSITPGLAGSYEQY
TRBV4-1	ASSQGNGDGYT
TRBV7-9	ASSPLFSGANVLT
TRBV7-2	ASSLAGEGGYT
TRBV18	ASSTRTGPLDEQF
TRBV2	ASSESGVVAAF
TRBV4-1	ASSQGAGETNEQF
TRBV7-9	ASGQRSGRAYNEQF
TRBV19	ASSLGTLNTEAF
TRBV5-1	ASSRQAGGPYNEQF
TRBV5-1	ASSLQLGQPGELF
TRBV20-1	SAILYEKLF
TRBV6-6	ASSYSGQGYNEQF
TRBV5-5	ASSSKNSLQGLHMNTEAF
TRBV28	ASSLSGRVNEQY
TRBV10-3	AISPGQGTDTQY
TRBV7-7	ASSQFQGYEQY
TRBV5-4	ASSPHGQGLSGELF
TRBV4-2	ASTGGSGANVLT
TRBV29-1	SVGGGRALLDNEQF
TRBV5-4	ASSPGTRGGNEQF
TRBV4-3	ASSQDLQGITDTQY
TRBV7-9	ASSLGAYQETQY
TRBV6-1	ASKPGSSYEQY
TRBV5-1	ASSLQGTGAEKLF
TRBV13	ASTKVGWPSSYEQY
TRBV10-3	AISEGPSGYTGELF
TRBV11-3	ASSLRSGSSYEQY
TRBV4-1	ASSHSTDRAGYGYT
TRBV7-9	ASSLAWDRDLPEAF
TRBV7-9	ASSDSLAANNEQF
TRBV5-8	ASSLRTVERSQY